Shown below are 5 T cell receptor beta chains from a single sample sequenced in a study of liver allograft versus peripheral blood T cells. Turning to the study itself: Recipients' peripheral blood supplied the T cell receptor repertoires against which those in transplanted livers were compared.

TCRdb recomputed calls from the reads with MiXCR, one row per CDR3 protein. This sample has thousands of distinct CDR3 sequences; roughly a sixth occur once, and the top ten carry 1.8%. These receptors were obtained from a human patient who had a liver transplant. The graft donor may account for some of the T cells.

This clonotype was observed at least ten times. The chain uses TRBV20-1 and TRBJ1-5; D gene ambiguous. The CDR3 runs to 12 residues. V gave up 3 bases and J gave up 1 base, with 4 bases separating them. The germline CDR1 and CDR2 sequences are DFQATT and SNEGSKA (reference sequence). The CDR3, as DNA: TGCAGTGCTAGGTACAGCAATCAGCCCCAGCATTTT. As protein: CSARYSNQPQHF.

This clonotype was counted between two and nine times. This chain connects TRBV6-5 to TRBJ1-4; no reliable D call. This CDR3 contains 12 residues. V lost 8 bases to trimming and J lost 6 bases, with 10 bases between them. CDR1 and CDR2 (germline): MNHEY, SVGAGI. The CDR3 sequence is CASGRWDEKLFF. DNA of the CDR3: TGTGCCAGCGGCAGGTGGGATGAAAAACTGTTTTTT.

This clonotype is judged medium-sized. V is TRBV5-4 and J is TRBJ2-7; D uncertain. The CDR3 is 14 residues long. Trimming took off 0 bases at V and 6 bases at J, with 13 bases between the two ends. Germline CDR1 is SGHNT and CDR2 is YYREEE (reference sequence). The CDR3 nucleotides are TGTGCCAGCAGCTTGGAGGCCGTCCCCCGCGAGCAGTACTTC. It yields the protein CASSLEAVPREQYF.

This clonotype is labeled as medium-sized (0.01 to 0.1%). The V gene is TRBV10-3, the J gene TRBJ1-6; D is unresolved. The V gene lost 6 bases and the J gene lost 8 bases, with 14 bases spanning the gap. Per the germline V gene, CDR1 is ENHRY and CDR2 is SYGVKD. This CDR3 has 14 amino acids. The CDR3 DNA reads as TGTGCCATCAGCCTAAGACAAACGGATTCACCCCTCCACTTT. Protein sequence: CAISLRQTDSPLHF.

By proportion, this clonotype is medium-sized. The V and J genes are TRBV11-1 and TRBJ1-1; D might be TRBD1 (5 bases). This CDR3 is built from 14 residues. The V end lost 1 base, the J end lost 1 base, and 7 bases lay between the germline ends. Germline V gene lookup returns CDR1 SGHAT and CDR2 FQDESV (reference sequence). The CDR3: CASSLGQGNTEAFF. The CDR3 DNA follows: TGTGCCAGCAGCTTAGGTCAGGGGAACACTGAAGCTTTCTTT.